The following is a T cell receptor beta chain sequence with its context. The clone's antigen remains unknown. Base quality data are lacking; no much larger clone is found one base away. The data stem from a study of T cell responses to AZD1222 COVID-19 vaccine (dated by TCRdb to the early 2020s). About the investigation overall: AZD1222 recipients given second doses at about 4 weeks or at about 12 weeks were pooled, since spike-specific TCR depth and breadth were not found to differ between the two schedules. A total of about 250 trial participants underwent TCR sequencing, of whom about 210 had received two doses of AZD1222 and about 26 had received two doses of the MenACWY control vaccine. Trial participants were enrolled into age subgroups of 18-55, 56-69 and 70-plus years, which contained about 150, 28 and 57 TCR-sequenced participants, respectively. The paper as a whole reports these results and caveats: CD4 TCRs associated with the vaccine covered the entire spike protein, and the dominant responses were in regions 160-218 and 743-854. Because no day 14 peak-response samples were available, the repertoires could be characterized only after the peak T cell response. Participants were mostly white British and included more females than males, and it was suggested by the authors that clonal diversity may have been underestimated. Conclusions about previously exposed vaccinees were limited because only six AZD1222 recipients were SARS-CoV-2 seropositive at baseline. Reportedly, almost half of the unique spike-specific TCRs recognized epitopes lying outside the regions that are mutated in the B.1.351 and B.1.1.7 variants. After two AZD1222 doses, both the breadth and the depth of spike-specific TCRs were significantly higher than at day 0 and than in MenACWY recipients. In the small 56-69-year group, the increase in depth fell short of significance, most likely because of low power.

The CDR3 regions of human TCRbeta chains were analyzed by immunosequencing. The study's own analysis went as follows. Repertoire TCRs were checked for matches against a reference library of SARS-CoV-2-specific TCRs that had been generated using the MIRA antigen-specificity platform. Breadth was defined as the fraction of unique TCRs that were SARS-CoV-2-associated. Depth was defined as the fraction of total T cells that were SARS-CoV-2-associated. Using the MIRA data, every spike-specific TCR was mapped to the spike region that the TCR reacted to and assigned to either a CD4 or a CD8 class. Log10-transformed breadth and depth values were compared by one-way ANOVA with Sidak's multiple comparisons tests. The table was pulled from immuneACCESS by TCRdb, which kept in-frame rearrangements only. Such tables lose some clones; where checked, under half of the loss comes from unresolved V genes, and the rest has no known cause. The V and J calls and the clone size are those of that table, but D and trimming were determined from the DNA. Across this sample there are approximately 150,000 clones, with approximately 93% seen only once. The top ten clones comprise 5.4% of the sample.

V is shortened by 1 base, J by 6 bases, and the region joining them spans 9 bases. The CDR3 starts with the cysteine, ends with the phenylalanine, and has 13 residues. Of the read, only the CDR3 DNA is kept; its 39 bases are in frame from base 1. CDR1 and CDR2 (LGHDT, YNNKEL) derive from the germline V gene (reference sequence). The time point label here, explained by the study, means: baseline before first vaccination. Samples from vaccinated people were obtained from the UK trials COV001 and COV002, which included a single-blind randomized controlled phase 2/3 trial of AZD1222 (ChAdOx1 nCoV-19) in healthy adults. For TCRbeta chain sequencing, PBMC samples from trial participants were taken at day 0 and at day 28 after the second dose.

The specimen comprised peripheral blood, sampled on day 0 of AZD1222 vaccination. The TCR originated in an adult in good health. Here the chain combines TRBV3-1 (or the pseudogene TRBV3-2) and TRBJ1-2; TRBD1 might be the D gene, on 6 matching bases. The sequenced DNA is TGTGCCAGCAGCCAAGGGACAGAGGATGGCTACACCTTC. This codes for CASSQGTEDGYTF.